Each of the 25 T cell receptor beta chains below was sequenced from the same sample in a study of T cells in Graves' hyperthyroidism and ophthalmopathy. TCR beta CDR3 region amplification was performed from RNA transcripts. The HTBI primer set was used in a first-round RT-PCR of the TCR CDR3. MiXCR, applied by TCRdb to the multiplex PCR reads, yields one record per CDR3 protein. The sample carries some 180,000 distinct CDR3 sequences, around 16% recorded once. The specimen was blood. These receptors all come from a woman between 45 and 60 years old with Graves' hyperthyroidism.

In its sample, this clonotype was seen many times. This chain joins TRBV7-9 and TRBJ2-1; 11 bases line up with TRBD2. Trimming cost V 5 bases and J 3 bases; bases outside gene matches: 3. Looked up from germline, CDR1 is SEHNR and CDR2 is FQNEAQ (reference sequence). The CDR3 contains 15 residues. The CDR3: CASSRGLADYNEQFF. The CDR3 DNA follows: TGTGCCAGCAGCCGGGGACTAGCGGACTACAATGAGCAGTTCTTC.

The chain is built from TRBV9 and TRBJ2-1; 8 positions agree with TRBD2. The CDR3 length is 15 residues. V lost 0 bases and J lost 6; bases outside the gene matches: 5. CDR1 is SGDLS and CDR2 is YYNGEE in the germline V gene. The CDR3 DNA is TGTGCCAGCAGCGTAGCGGGGGGGGGGCCCAATGAGCAGTTCTTC. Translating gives CASSVAGGGPNEQFF. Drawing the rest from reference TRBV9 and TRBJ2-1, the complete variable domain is DSGVTQTPKHLITATGQRVTLRCSPRSGDLSVYWYQQSLDQGLQFLIQYYNGEERAKGNILERFSAQQFPDLHSELNLSSLELGDSALYFCASSVAGGGPNEQFFGPGTRLTVL.

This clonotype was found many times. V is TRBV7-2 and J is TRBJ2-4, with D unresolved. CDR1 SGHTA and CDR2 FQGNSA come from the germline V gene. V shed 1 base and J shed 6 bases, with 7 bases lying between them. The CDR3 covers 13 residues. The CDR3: CASSLDHGNIQYF. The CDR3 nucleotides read TGTGCCAGCAGCTTAGACCATGGAAACATTCAGTACTTC. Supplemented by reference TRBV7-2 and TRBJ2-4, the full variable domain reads GAGVSQSPSNKVTEKGKDVELRCDPISGHTALYWYRQSLGQGLEFLIYFQGNSAPDKSGLPSDRFSAERTGGSVSTLTIQRTQQEDSAVYLCASSLDHGNIQYFGAGTRLSVL.

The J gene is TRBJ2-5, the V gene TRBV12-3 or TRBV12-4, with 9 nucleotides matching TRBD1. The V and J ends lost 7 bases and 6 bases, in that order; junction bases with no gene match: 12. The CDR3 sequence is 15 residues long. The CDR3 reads CASNLRDRDTQTQYF. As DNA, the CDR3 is TGTGCCAGCAACCTCCGGGACAGGGATACCCAGACCCAGTACTTC.

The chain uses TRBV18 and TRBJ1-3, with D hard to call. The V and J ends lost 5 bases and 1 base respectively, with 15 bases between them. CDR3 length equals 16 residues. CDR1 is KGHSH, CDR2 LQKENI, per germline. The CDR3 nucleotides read TGTGCCAGCTCAGCCTCGAACAGTATATCTGGAAACACCATATATTTT. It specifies CASSASNSISGNTIYF.

The chain's CDR3 is CSARALTGNSYEQYF. CDR3 coding DNA: TGCAGTGCTAGGGCCCTGACAGGAAACTCCTACGAGCAGTACTTC. This rearrangement joins TRBV20-1 to TRBJ2-7; maybe TRBD1 (6 bases). V shed 3 bases and J shed 0 bases, with 15 bases lying between them. CDR3 size: 15 residues. Per the germline V gene, CDR1 is DFQATT and CDR2 is SNEGSKA (reference sequence).

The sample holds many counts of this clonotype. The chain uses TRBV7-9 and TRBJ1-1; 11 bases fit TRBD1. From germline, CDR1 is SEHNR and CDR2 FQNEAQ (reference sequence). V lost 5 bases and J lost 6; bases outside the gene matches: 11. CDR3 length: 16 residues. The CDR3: CASSPWTGGVIAEAFF. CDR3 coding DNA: TGTGCCAGCAGCCCGTGGACAGGGGGCGTGATCGCTGAAGCTTTCTTT.

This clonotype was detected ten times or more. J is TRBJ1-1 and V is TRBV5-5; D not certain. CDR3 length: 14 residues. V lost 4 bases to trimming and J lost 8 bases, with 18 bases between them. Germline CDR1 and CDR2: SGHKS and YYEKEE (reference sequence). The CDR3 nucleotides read TGTGCCAGCAGCCGCGAGGACGGGTTGAACGAAGCTTTCTTT. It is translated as CASSREDGLNEAFF.

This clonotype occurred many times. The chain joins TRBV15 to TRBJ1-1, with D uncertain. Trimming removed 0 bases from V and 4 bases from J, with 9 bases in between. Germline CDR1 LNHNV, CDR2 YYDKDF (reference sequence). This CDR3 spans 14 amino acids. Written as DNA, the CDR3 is TGTGCCACCAGCAGAGACGGGTGGGGCACTGAAGCTTTCTTT. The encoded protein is CATSRDGWGTEAFF. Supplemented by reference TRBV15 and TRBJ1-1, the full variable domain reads DAMVIQNPRYQVTQFGKPVTLSCSQTLNHNVMYWYQQKSSQAPKLLFHYYDKDFNNEADTPDNFQSRRPNTSFCFLDIRSPGLGDTAMYLCATSRDGWGTEAFFGQGTRLTVV.

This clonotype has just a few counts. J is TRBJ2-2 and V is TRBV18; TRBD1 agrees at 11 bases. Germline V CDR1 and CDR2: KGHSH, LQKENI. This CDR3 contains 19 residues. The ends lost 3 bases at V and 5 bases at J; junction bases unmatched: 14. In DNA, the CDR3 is TGTGCCAGCTCACCCCGTTGGACAGGGGGCTTGTCCATAACCGGGGAGCTGTTTTTT. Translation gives CASSPRWTGGLSITGELFF.

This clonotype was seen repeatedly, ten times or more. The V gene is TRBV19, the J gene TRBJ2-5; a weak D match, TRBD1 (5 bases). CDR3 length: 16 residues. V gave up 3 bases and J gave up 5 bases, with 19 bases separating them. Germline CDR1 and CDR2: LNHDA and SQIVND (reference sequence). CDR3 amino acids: CASSIGLERQRETQYF. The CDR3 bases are TGTGCCAGTAGTATTGGCTTGGAAAGACAGAGGGAGACCCAGTACTTC.

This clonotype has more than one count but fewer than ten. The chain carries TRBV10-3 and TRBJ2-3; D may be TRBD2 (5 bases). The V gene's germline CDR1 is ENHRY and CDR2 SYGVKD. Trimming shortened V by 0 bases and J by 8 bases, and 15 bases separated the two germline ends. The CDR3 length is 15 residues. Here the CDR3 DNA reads TGTGCCATCAGTGAGTCGAGGCAACCCGCGGGTACGCAGTATTTT. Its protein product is CAISESRQPAGTQYF.

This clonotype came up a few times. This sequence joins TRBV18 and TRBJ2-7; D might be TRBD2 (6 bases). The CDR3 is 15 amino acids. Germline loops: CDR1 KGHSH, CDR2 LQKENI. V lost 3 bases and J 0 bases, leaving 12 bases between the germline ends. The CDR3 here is CASSPSGGSSYEQYF. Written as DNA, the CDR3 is TGTGCCAGCTCACCTAGCGGAGGAAGCTCCTACGAGCAGTACTTC.

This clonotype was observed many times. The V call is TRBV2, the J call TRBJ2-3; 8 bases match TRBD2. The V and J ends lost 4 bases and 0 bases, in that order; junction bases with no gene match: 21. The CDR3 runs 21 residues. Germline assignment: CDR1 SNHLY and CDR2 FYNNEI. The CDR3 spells CASSGGLGGAPLAGSTDTQYF. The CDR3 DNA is TGTGCCAGCAGTGGTGGCCTCGGAGGCGCCCCCCTAGCGGGTAGCACAGATACGCAGTATTTT.

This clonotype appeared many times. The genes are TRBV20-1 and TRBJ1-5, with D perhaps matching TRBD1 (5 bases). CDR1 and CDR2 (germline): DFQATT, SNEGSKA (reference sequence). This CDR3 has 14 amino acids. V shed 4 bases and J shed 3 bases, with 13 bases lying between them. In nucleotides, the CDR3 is TGCAGTGCTATACTGGGACCTAACAATCAGCCCCAGCATTTT. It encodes CSAILGPNNQPQHF.

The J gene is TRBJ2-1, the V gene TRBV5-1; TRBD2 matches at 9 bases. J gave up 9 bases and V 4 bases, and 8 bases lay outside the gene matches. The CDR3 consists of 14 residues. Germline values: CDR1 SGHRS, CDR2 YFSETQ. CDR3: CASSPGLASSEQFF. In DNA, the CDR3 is TGCGCCAGCAGCCCCGGACTAGCGAGCAGTGAGCAGTTCTTC.

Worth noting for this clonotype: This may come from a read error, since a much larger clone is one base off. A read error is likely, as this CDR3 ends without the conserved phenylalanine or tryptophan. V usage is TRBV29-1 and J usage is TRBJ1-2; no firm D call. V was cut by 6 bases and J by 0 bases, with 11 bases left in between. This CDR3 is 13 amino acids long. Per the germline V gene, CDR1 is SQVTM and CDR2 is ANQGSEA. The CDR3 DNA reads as TGCAGCGTGGGGATCTCTTCTAACTATGGCTACACCCTC. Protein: CSVGISSNYGYTL.

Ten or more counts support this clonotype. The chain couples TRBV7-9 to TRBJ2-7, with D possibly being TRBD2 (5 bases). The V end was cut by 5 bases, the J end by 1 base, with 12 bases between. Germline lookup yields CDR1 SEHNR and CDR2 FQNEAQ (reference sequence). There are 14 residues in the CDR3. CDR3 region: CASSTGTGSYEQYF. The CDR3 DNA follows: TGTGCCAGCAGCACGGGAACGGGGTCCTACGAGCAGTACTTC.

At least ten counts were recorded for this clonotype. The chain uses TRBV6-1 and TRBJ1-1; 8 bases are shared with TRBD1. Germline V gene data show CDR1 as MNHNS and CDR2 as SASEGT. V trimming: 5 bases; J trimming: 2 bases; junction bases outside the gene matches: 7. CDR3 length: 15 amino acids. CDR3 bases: TGTGCCAGCAGTCCTGGGACAGGAGAAAACACTGAAGCTTTCTTT. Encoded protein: CASSPGTGENTEAFF.

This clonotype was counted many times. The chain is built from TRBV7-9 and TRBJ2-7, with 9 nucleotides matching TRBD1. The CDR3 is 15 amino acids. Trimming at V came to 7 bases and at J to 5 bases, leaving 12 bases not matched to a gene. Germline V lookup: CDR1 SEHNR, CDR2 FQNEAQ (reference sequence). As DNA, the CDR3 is TGTGCCAGCACCGGACCGGGACAGGGTCGGCACGAGCAGTACTTC. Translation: CASTGPGQGRHEQYF.

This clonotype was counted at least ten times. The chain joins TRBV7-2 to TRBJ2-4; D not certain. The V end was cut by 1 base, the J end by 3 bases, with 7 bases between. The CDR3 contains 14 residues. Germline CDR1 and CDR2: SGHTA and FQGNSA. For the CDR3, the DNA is TGTGCCAGCAGCTTAGACGTAGGCAAAAACATTCAGTACTTC. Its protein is CASSLDVGKNIQYF. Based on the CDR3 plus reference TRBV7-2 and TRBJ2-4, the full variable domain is GAGVSQSPSNKVTEKGKDVELRCDPISGHTALYWYRQSLGQGLEFLIYFQGNSAPDKSGLPSDRFSAERTGGSVSTLTIQRTQQEDSAVYLCASSLDVGKNIQYFGAGTRLSVL.

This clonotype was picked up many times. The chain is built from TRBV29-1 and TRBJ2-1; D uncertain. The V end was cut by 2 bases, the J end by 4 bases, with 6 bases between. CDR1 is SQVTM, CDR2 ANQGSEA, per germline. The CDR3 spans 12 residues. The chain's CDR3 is CSVERRYNEQFF. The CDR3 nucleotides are TGCAGCGTTGAACGGAGATACAATGAGCAGTTCTTC.

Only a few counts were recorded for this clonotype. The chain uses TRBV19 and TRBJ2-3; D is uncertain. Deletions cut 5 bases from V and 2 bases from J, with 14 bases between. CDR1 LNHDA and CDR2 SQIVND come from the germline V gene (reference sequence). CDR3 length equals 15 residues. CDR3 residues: CASSQGVIFTDTQYF. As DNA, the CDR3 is TGTGCCAGTAGTCAAGGTGTTATCTTCACAGATACGCAGTATTTT.

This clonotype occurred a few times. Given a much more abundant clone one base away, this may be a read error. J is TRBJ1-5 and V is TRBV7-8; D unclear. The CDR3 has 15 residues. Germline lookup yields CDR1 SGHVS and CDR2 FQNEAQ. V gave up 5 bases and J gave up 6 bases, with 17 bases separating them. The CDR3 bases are TGTGCCAGCAGCAACCGTGAGAGGCATGTTCAGCCCCAGCATTTT. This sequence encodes CASSNRERHVQPQHF.

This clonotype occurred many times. The CDR3 nucleotides read TGTGCCAGCAGTCCACGACCCCGGGACAGGCACTACGAGCAGTACTTC. This translates into CASSPRPRDRHYEQYF. The rearrangement uses TRBV12-3 or TRBV12-4 and TRBJ2-7; 8 bases are shared with TRBD1. This CDR3 spans 16 amino acids. The V and J ends lost 5 bases and 3 bases, in that order; junction bases with no gene match: 12.